This TCR beta chain derives from a study of T cells after posttransplantation cyclophosphamide. Findings and caveats of the study: Tissue-infiltrating T cells from skin or gut overlapped little with blood T cells. Later post-transplant blood repertoires were often dominated by donor CD8+ memory clones. After PTCy, TRB diversity resembled that of CNI/methotrexate controls.

Clones were read by immunoSEQ multiplex PCR, and TCRdb kept only the in-frame ones, dropping some. The sample presents 7,500 to 8,000 clones, none singletons. A marrow graft followed busulfan-fludarabine conditioning, with cyclophosphamide on days +3 and +4. Many counts were recorded for this clone. Antigen: not known. This CDR3 is 16 amino acids long. Trimming removed 0 bases from V and 1 base from J, with 14 bases in between. CDR1 SGHDT and CDR2 YYEEEE come from the germline V gene. This specimen was PBMCs, taken after allogeneic stem cell transplant with posttransplant cyclophosphamide. The TCR was taken from a male patient in his late teens or twenties who received an allogeneic stem cell transplant from an unrelated donor, was CMV-positive, and had acute and chronic GVHD. Some T cells may be graft donor cells. J is TRBJ2-7 and V is TRBV5-6; possible D gene TRBD1, 5 bases. The CDR3: CASSLEGVRRSYEQYF. In DNA, the CDR3 is TGTGCCAGCAGCTTGGAAGGGGTCCGACGTTCCTACGAGCAGTACTTC.